This TCR beta chain was captured by sequencing in a study of CD8+ T cells in alopecia areata. Looking at the study overall: The study gave tofacitinib for 6 to 18 months, then 6 months off drug.

There are a few counts of this clone. Its antigen is unidentified. RNA extraction and reverse transcription yielded cDNA as sequencing template. Assay used: immunoSEQ multiplex PCR; TCRdb lists only in-frame clones, some missing. Altogether a few hundred thousand clones are present, less than 45% being singletons, with the ten largest covering 0.48%. The treatment was: oral pan-JAK inhibitor, 5-10 mg twice daily. Peripheral blood and lesional scalp punch biopsies were taken from alopecia areata patients. General study results and limits: Between patients, shared TCR sequences were less clear than in mice. This was possibly due in part to HLA diversity in the patient population. Many expanded lesional clones persisted during tofacitinib (in both scalp and blood).

This CDR3 has 14 residues. Deletions cut 8 bases from V and 2 bases from J, with 14 bases between. Germline V lookup: CDR1 LNHNV, CDR2 YYDKDF (reference sequence). Sequencing used CD4+ T cells sorted from blood, obtained at roughly week 30, from a patient treated with tofacitinib. This chain joins TRBV15 and TRBJ2-3; D perhaps matches TRBD2 (6 bases). The clonotype comes from a human donor with alopecia areata. The CDR3: CATRPGVATDTQYF. The CDR3 nucleotides are TGTGCCACCCGACCGGGGGTCGCCACAGATACGCAGTATTTT. The whole variable domain, filled in from reference TRBV15 and TRBJ2-3, reads DAMVIQNPRYQVTQFGKPVTLSCSQTLNHNVMYWYQQKSSQAPKLLFHYYDKDFNNEADTPDNFQSRRPNTSFCFLDIRSPGLGDTAMYLCATRPGVATDTQYFGPGTRLTVL.